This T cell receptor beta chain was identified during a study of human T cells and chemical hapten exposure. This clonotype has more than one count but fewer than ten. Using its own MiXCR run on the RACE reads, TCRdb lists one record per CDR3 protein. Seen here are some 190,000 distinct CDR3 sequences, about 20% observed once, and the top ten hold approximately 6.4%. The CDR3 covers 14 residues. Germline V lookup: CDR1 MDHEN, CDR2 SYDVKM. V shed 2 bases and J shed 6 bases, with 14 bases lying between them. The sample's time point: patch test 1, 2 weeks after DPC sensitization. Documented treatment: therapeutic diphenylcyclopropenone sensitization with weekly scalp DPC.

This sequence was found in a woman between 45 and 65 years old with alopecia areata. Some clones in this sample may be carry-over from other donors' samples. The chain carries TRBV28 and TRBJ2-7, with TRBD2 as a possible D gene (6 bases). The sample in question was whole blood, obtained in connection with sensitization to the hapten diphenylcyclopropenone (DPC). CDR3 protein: CASSLVSGPLEQYF. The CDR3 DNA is TGTGCCAGCAGTTTAGTTAGCGGCCCACTCGAGCAGTACTTC.